Below are 18 T cell receptor beta chains sequenced from a single sample in a study of identical twins. Using its own MiXCR run on the 5' RACE reads, TCRdb lists one record per CDR3 protein. Counted here are 600,000 to 700,000 distinct CDR3 sequences, approximately 22% occurring once; the ten biggest clones make up 4.3%. These data were also filed under a second study, of T cells expressing NK-cell markers.

Material: PBMCs. The receptors were gathered from a young woman in good health.

Written as DNA, the CDR3 is TGCAGTGCTAGATGGGTGTCGGGGACGGCGAACACTGAAGCTTTCTTT. This encodes CSARWVSGTANTEAFF. The chain carries TRBV20-1 and TRBJ1-1, with D possibly matching TRBD1 (5 bases). CDR1 is DFQATT, CDR2 SNEGSKA, per germline (reference sequence). Trimming cost V 2 bases and J 1 base, with 17 bases left between them. The CDR3 runs 16 residues.

V usage is TRBV20-1 and J usage is TRBJ2-3; tentative D call: TRBD2 (5 bases). The V and J ends lost 7 bases and 4 bases respectively, with 12 bases between them. The CDR3 totals 12 residues. Germline lookup yields CDR1 DFQATT and CDR2 SNEGSKA (reference sequence). For the CDR3, the DNA is TGCAGTGAGGGTAGCGCCGCAGATACGCAGTATTTT. Translation: CSEGSAADTQYF.

The chain is built from TRBV7-9 and TRBJ2-3, with TRBD2 as a possible D gene (6 bases). From germline, CDR1 is SEHNR and CDR2 FQNEAQ (reference sequence). The CDR3 extends over 15 amino acids. The ends were cut back, 4 bases at V and 4 bases at J, with 15 bases in the middle. In DNA, the CDR3 is TGTGCCAGCAGCTGGACGGGGGAAAGGGCAGATACGCAGTATTTT. Its protein product is CASSWTGERADTQYF.

This clonotype came up a few times. The chain has TRBV5-1 and TRBJ2-6; TRBD1 might be the D (5 bases). This CDR3 spans 18 amino acids. The germline CDR1 and CDR2 sequences are SGHRS and YFSETQ. Trimming removed 1 base from V and 3 bases from J, with 17 bases in between. The CDR3 bases are TGCGCCAGCAGCTTGAACCCAGGGATCCCGGATGGGGCCAACGTCCTGACTTTC. This gives the protein CASSLNPGIPDGANVLTF.

There are a few counts of this clonotype. CDR3 nucleotide sequence: TGTGCCAGCAGCCCTCCGGGACAGTCCGCAGATACGCAGTATTTT. It is translated as CASSPPGQSADTQYF. The chain carries TRBV7-2 and TRBJ2-3; 7 bases agree with TRBD1. The CDR3 has 15 residues. Losses at the gene ends were 5 bases for V and 4 bases for J; bases not matched to a gene: 9. Germline V gives CDR1 SGHTA, CDR2 FQGNSA.

The chain has TRBV18 and TRBJ2-7; possibly TRBD1 or TRBD2 for D (6 bases each). The CDR3 is made up of 14 amino acids. The germline CDR1 and CDR2 sequences are KGHSH and LQKENI. The V and J ends lost 3 bases and 3 bases respectively, with 12 bases between them. DNA for the CDR3: TGTGCCAGCTCACCCGTCGGGGGCCACTACGAGCAGTACTTC. Translated: CASSPVGGHYEQYF.

The CDR3 loop is CASSFETGSRGYEQYF. CDR3 in DNA: TGTGCCAGCAGTTTTGAAACAGGGAGCAGGGGCTACGAGCAGTACTTC. The rearrangement joins TRBV6-2 or TRBV6-3 to TRBJ2-7, with D perhaps TRBD1 (6 bases). From germline, CDR1 is MNHEY and CDR2 SVGEGT. CDR3 length: 16 residues. Trimming cost V 4 bases and J 3 bases, with 19 bases left between them.

This clonotype was seen repeatedly, ten times or more. This sequence joins TRBV28 and TRBJ1-1, with D possibly being TRBD1 (6 bases). The ends were cut back, 11 bases at V and 2 bases at J, with 15 bases in the middle. Germline CDR1 reads MDHEN; CDR2 reads SYDVKM. The CDR3 loop spans 13 amino acids. CDR3 sequence reads: CAAQQGPNTEAFF. The CDR3 region has the DNA TGTGCCGCGCAACAGGGACCCAACACTGAAGCTTTCTTT.

This clonotype has only a few counts. The rearrangement uses TRBV20-1 and TRBJ1-3; D call uncertain. V dropped 0 bases and J dropped 0 bases, with 12 bases sitting between them. Germline lookup yields CDR1 DFQATT and CDR2 SNEGSKA (reference sequence). The CDR3 sequence is 16 residues long. The CDR3 DNA sequence: TGCAGTGCTAGAGATGGCTTAGCGCGCTCTGGAAACACCATATATTTT. It encodes CSARDGLARSGNTIYF.

This clonotype was counted ten times or more. The chain joins TRBV20-1 to TRBJ2-1; unclear D gene. Per germline, CDR1 DFQATT and CDR2 SNEGSKA (reference sequence). V lost 2 bases and J lost 5, with 7 bases in between. The CDR3 is made up of 12 amino acids. CDR3 in amino acids: CSARLVNNEQFF. The CDR3 DNA reads TGCAGTGCTAGACTTGTAAACAATGAGCAGTTCTTC.

This chain connects TRBV7-8 to TRBJ2-1, with 12 positions matching TRBD2. The ends lost 6 bases at V and 9 bases at J; junction bases unmatched: 12. The CDR3 loop spans 16 amino acids. The germline gives CDR1 SGHVS, CDR2 FQNEAQ. CDR3 DNA: TGTGCCAGCAGACGACTAGCGGGAGTGAGTTATAGTGAGCAGTTCTTC. Its translation: CASRRLAGVSYSEQFF.

The rearrangement links TRBV6-5 to TRBJ2-7; TRBD1 matches at 10 bases. V was clipped by 4 bases and J by 4 bases; unmatched bases: 7. Looked up from germline, CDR1 is MNHEY and CDR2 is SVGAGI. This CDR3 has 15 residues. The chain's CDR3 is CASSSPGTGDYEQYF. The CDR3 bases are TGTGCCAGCAGTTCACCCGGGACAGGGGATTACGAGCAGTACTTC.

In this sample, this clonotype turned up many times. The rearrangement joins TRBV20-1 to TRBJ2-1, with no clear D. The CDR3 totals 11 residues. The V end lost 3 bases, the J end lost 8 bases, and 8 bases lay between the germline ends. The germline V gene encodes CDR1 DFQATT and CDR2 SNEGSKA (reference sequence). The CDR3 protein is CSASLGDEQFF. DNA for the CDR3: TGCAGTGCTAGTCTAGGAGATGAGCAGTTCTTC.

This clonotype has just a few counts. The genes are TRBV9 and TRBJ2-2; D not certain. This CDR3 is 16 amino acids long. V was pared by 3 bases and J by 6 bases, with 18 bases between. Germline V gene data show CDR1 as SGDLS and CDR2 as YYNGEE. The CDR3 is CASSARVGWVPGELFF. DNA of the CDR3: TGTGCCAGCAGCGCGAGAGTGGGGTGGGTCCCCGGGGAGCTGTTTTTT.

This clonotype was detected many times. The V and J genes are TRBV10-3 and TRBJ2-3; tentatively, D is TRBD2 (5 bases). Trimming took off 7 bases at V and 3 bases at J, with 20 bases between the two ends. CDR1 and CDR2 from the germline V gene are ENHRY and SYGVKD. The CDR3 runs 16 residues. For the CDR3, the DNA is TGTGCCATCAATTCTAGCCCTCGGGGAGAAACAGATACGCAGTATTTT. Its translation: CAINSSPRGETDTQYF.

The gene calls are TRBV5-5 and TRBJ2-3; D may be TRBD1 (5 bases). Trimming shortened V by 5 bases and J by 2 bases, and 12 bases separated the two germline ends. The V gene's germline CDR1 is SGHKS and CDR2 YYEKEE (reference sequence). This CDR3 contains 14 residues. The CDR3 sequence: CASRRQSHTDTQYF. The CDR3 region has the DNA TGTGCCAGCAGACGACAGAGCCACACAGATACGCAGTATTTT.

The chain has TRBV6-5 and TRBJ1-2; D remains ambiguous. The V gene's germline CDR1 is MNHEY and CDR2 SVGAGI. There are 12 residues in the CDR3. The V and J ends lost 7 bases and 0 bases respectively, with 6 bases between them. CDR3 sequence (DNA): TGTGCCAGCAAGGTAGCTAACTATGGCTACACCTTC. Translation: CASKVANYGYTF.

V is TRBV6-1 and J is TRBJ1-5, with D possibly matching TRBD1 (6 bases). CDR3 length equals 13 residues. V was trimmed by 5 bases and J by 5 bases, leaving 10 bases between them. Germline loops: CDR1 MNHNS, CDR2 SASEGT. The CDR3 DNA is TGTGCCAGCAGTACACAGGGAGATCAGCCCCAGCATTTT. Residues: CASSTQGDQPQHF.